The following is a T cell receptor beta chain sequence with its context. This entry comes from a study of T cell changes during pregnancy in multiple sclerosis. Trimming shortened V by 4 bases and J by 0 bases, and 13 bases separated the two germline ends. The length of the CDR3 is 16 residues. From germline, CDR1 is MDHEN and CDR2 SYDVKM. Here immunoSEQ multiplex PCR was the method, and the copy in TCRdb shows in-frame clones only, minus some. The sample holds more than 45,000 clones, approximately 92% seen once. This chain connects TRBV28 to TRBJ1-5; D uncertain. Sequencing was performed on CD4+ T cells from peripheral blood mononuclear cells, taken in the second trimester of pregnancy. The sequence was obtained from a female donor in good health, enrolled as a control in a pregnancy study. This CDR3 reads CASSSPAVYSNQPQHF. The CDR3 nucleotides are TGTGCCAGCAGTTCCCCCGCGGTATATAGCAATCAGCCCCAGCATTTT.